Included here is one T cell receptor beta chain sequence, with context. Its cognate antigen has yet to be identified. No much larger clone is present one base from it, and per-base qualities are unavailable. These data belong to a study of T cell responses to AZD1222 COVID-19 vaccine (dated by TCRdb to 2020 to 2022). For context, the study as a whole: AZD1222 recipients with second doses at about 4 weeks or about 12 weeks were pooled, because spike-specific TCR depth and breadth did not differ between schedules. TCR sequencing was performed for some 250 trial participants, of whom around 200 were given two doses of AZD1222 and approximately 25 were given two doses of MenACWY control vaccine. Enrollment into the trials was organized by age into subgroups of 18-55, 56-69 and 70-plus years, and those subgroups contained roughly 140, 27 and 60 TCR-sequenced participants, respectively. General findings and caveats noted by the study authors: CD4 TCRs associated with the vaccine covered the entire spike protein, and the dominant responses were in regions 160-218 and 743-854. Most participants were white British and females outnumbered males, and the authors suggested that clonal diversity may have been underestimated. In the small 56-69-year group, the increase in depth fell short of significance, most likely because of low power. Conclusions about previously exposed vaccinees are limited because only a handful of AZD1222 recipients were SARS-CoV-2 seropositive at baseline. After two AZD1222 doses, spike-specific TCR breadth and depth were significantly higher than at day 0 and than in MenACWY recipients. Reportedly, close to half of the unique spike-specific TCRs recognized epitopes lying outside the regions that are mutated in the B.1.351 and B.1.1.7 variants. Because no day 14 peak-response samples were available, repertoires were characterized only after the peak T cell response.

The CDR3 regions of human TCRbeta chains were analyzed by immunosequencing. In the authors' own workflow: TCRs in the repertoires were matched against a reference library of SARS-CoV-2-specific TCRs that had been generated with the MIRA antigen-specificity platform. Breadth was defined as the fraction of unique TCRs that were SARS-CoV-2-associated, and depth was defined as the fraction of total T cells that were SARS-CoV-2-associated. Using the MIRA data, every spike-specific TCR was mapped to the spike region that the TCR reacted to and assigned to either a CD4 or a CD8 class. Log10-transformed breadth and depth values were compared by one-way ANOVA with Sidak's multiple comparisons tests. In TCRdb, the immuneACCESS table is reduced to in-frame sequences with V and J assigned. These tables do not hold every clone; where another copy was compared, an unresolved V gene accounts for under half, and the others remain unexplained. The D gene and trimming were derived from the DNA, and the V and J assignments and clone size from that table. This sample comprises around 120,000 clones, just over 85% of them detected only once. The ten largest clones add up to approximately 9.6% of the sample.

Taken with the paper, the label for time point translates to: baseline before first vaccination. Samples from vaccinated people were obtained from the UK trials COV001 and COV002, which included a single-blind randomized controlled phase 2/3 trial of AZD1222 (ChAdOx1 nCoV-19) in healthy adults. Trial participant PBMC samples were collected at day 0 and day 28 after the second dose for TCRbeta chain sequencing. The TCR originated in an adult in good health. The sample here was peripheral blood, taken on day 0 of AZD1222 vaccination.

Read as DNA, the sequence is TGTGCCAGCAGCCAAGATCCTAGGCCCATTGGAGGAAACACCATATATTTT. Translated, this gives CASSQDPRPIGGNTIYF. The V and J segments used are TRBV4-2 and TRBJ1-3, with the D gene call left open. The junction carries 16 bases between V and J, which are trimmed by 0 bases and 4 bases respectively. Based on the germline V gene, the CDR1 and CDR2 sequences are LGHNA and YNFKEQ. The CDR3 numbers 17 residues from cysteine through phenylalanine. The sequence is cut down to CDR3 DNA, 51 bases in frame from base 1.